These 12 T cell receptor beta chains share one sample of origin, sequenced in a study of cytomegalovirus exposure and HLA in healthy donors. PCR amplification relied on 60 Vbeta primers (plus 13 Jbeta primers). The repertoire was sequenced with immunoSEQ multiplex PCR; TCRdb's copy has only in-frame clones and lacks some. The sample carries 130,000 to 150,000 clones, 73% recorded once. Input material: PBMCs. These TCRs come from a human donor in good health.

This sequence joins TRBV7-2 and TRBJ1-2; no firm D call. Trimming took 1 base from V and 5 from J, leaving 8 bases between them. The CDR3 totals 13 residues. CDR1 is SGHTA, CDR2 FQGNSA, per germline. CDR3 protein: CASSLVGLYGYTF. CDR3 nucleotide sequence: TGTGCCAGCAGCTTAGTGGGCTTGTATGGCTACACCTTC.

The chain uses TRBV10-1 and TRBJ2-7, with no clear D. The V end lost 10 bases, the J end lost 6 bases, and 19 bases lay between the germline ends. Germline V lookup: CDR1 WNHNN, CDR2 SYGVQD (reference sequence). The CDR3 spans 13 residues. Written as DNA, the CDR3 is TGCGCCACGGCCCCCTCCTTGGAGACCGAGCAGTACTTC. The encoded protein is CATAPSLETEQYF.

The chain couples TRBV11-2 to TRBJ2-6, with 10 bases that match TRBD2. J was trimmed by 4 bases and V by 2 bases; bases with no gene match: 8. Germline-derived CDR1 and CDR2 are SGHAT and FQNNGV. CDR3 length: 18 residues. The CDR3 loop reads CASSLSKGLAFGANVLTF. In DNA form, the CDR3 reads TGTGCCAGCAGCTTAAGCAAGGGACTAGCGTTCGGGGCCAACGTCCTGACTTTC.

This clone was detected once. The chain is built from TRBV12-5 and TRBJ1-2, with TRBD1 matching 9 bases. The CDR3 sequence is 15 residues long. Germline CDR1 reads LGHNT; CDR2 reads FRNRAP. V dropped 0 bases and J dropped 9; count of bases not matched to a gene: 8. The CDR3 coding sequence is TGTGCTAGTGGTTTGGTACCGACAGGGGGTTCGCGCTACACCTTC. Protein: CASGLVPTGGSRYTF.

This chain connects TRBV15 to TRBJ1-5; D not certain. The CDR3 loop spans 13 amino acids. Between the trimmed V and J ends, which lost 1 base and 5 bases, there was a span of 6 bases. Germline values: CDR1 LNHNV, CDR2 YYDKDF (reference sequence). DNA for the CDR3: TGTGCCACCAGCAGAGCCCGGGATCAGCCCCAGCATTTT. Translated, it gives CATSRARDQPQHF.

V and J are TRBV18 and TRBJ1-6; no firm D call. The CDR3 is 13 amino acids. Germline V gene lookup returns CDR1 KGHSH and CDR2 LQKENI. Trimming removed 2 bases at V and 12 bases at J, with 11 bases between. CDR3 coding DNA: TGTGCCAGCTCACCAGAAGCTGCCGGACCCCTCCACTTT. Amino acid sequence: CASSPEAAGPLHF.

This clone has just one count. The chain combines TRBV10-3 with TRBJ2-2, with 7 positions matching TRBD1. The CDR3 has 14 amino acids. V was clipped by 2 bases and J by 7 bases; unmatched bases: 4. Germline lookup yields CDR1 ENHRY and CDR2 SYGVKD. The CDR3 region has the DNA TGTGCCATCAGTGAGGACAACAGGGGCGGGGAGCTGTTTTTT. The encoded protein is CAISEDNRGGELFF.

The chain links TRBV6-5 to TRBJ2-2; D might be TRBD1 (5 bases). Germline-derived CDR1 and CDR2 are MNHEY and SVGAGI. V lost 7 bases, J lost 4 bases, and 16 bases lay in between. This CDR3 has 15 residues. This CDR3 reads CASTQGRRRTGELFF. CDR3 nucleotide sequence: TGTGCCAGCACGCAGGGAAGGCGTCGCACCGGGGAGCTGTTTTTT.

V usage is TRBV9 and J usage is TRBJ2-5; possibly TRBD1 or TRBD2 for D (5 bases each). The DNA matches TRBJ2-7 better at its end, which makes the J call doubtful. Germline V gene data show CDR1 as SGDLS and CDR2 as YYNGEE. The CDR3 is 15 amino acids. The CDR3 DNA reads as TGTGCCAGCAGCGTAGGGTCGGGGACGGACTACGAGCAGTACTTC. It specifies CASSVGSGTDYEQYF.

This chain joins TRBV10-3 and TRBJ1-2; D gene unclear. V lost 10 bases to trimming and J lost 6 bases, with 15 bases between them. The germline CDR1 and CDR2 sequences are ENHRY and SYGVKD. The CDR3 is made up of 12 amino acids. CDR3 in DNA: TGTGCCACCCTGGAGCCCCCTAATGGCTACACCTTC. It encodes CATLEPPNGYTF.

The V call is TRBV27, the J call TRBJ1-1; possibly TRBD1 for D (6 bases). Germline lookup yields CDR1 MNHEY and CDR2 SMNVEV (reference sequence). CDR3 length equals 15 residues. Between the trimmed V and J ends, which lost 5 bases and 2 bases, there was a span of 15 bases. In DNA form, the CDR3 reads TGTGCCAGCAGTCTCAGACAGGTGTCTAACACTGAAGCTTTCTTT. It is translated as CASSLRQVSNTEAFF.

V usage is TRBV15 and J usage is TRBJ2-2; D possibly corresponds to TRBD1 (5 bases). This CDR3 is 16 amino acids long. Trimming took off 1 base at V and 0 bases at J, with 9 bases between the two ends. The V gene's germline CDR1 is LNHNV and CDR2 YYDKDF (reference sequence). Written as DNA, the CDR3 is TGTGCCACCAGCAGAGTGGACACTCCGAACACCGGGGAGCTGTTTTTT. It specifies CATSRVDTPNTGELFF. Based on the CDR3 plus reference TRBV15 and TRBJ2-2, the full variable domain is DAMVIQNPRYQVTQFGKPVTLSCSQTLNHNVMYWYQQKSSQAPKLLFHYYDKDFNNEADTPDNFQSRRPNTSFCFLDIRSPGLGDTAMYLCATSRVDTPNTGELFFGEGSRLTVL.